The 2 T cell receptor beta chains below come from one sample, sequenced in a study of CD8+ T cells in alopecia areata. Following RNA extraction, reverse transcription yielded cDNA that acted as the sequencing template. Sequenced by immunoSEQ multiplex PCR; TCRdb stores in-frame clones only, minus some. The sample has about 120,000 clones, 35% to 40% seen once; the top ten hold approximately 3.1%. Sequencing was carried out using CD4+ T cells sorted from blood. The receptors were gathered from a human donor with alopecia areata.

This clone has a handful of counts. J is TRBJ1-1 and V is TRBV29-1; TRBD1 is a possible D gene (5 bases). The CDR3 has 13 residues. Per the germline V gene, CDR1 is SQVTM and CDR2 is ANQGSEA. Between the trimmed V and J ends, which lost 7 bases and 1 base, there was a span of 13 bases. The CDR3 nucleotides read TGCAGCGCCCTGTGGGGGGGGAACACTGAAGCTTTCTTT. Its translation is CSALWGGNTEAFF.

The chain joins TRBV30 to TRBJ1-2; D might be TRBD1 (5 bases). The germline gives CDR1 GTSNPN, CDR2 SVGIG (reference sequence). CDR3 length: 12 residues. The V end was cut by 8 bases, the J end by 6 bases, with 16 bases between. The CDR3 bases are TGTGCCGGGACGGAGGGTATAGATGGCTACACCTTC. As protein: CAGTEGIDGYTF.